This T cell receptor (beta chain) was identified in a study of post-analysis software for immune sequencing data. Study summary: Progressive-relapsing, secondary progressive and relapsing-remitting multiple sclerosis were among the disease courses included. General study findings and limits: Patients had higher frequencies than controls of about 5 TRBV segments, including TRBV5-6, TRBV5-1 and TRBV20-1. Versus controls, multiple sclerosis patients showed significantly lower diversity (normalized Chao1).

The V end lost 0 bases, the J end lost 7 bases, and 12 bases lay between the germline ends. The CDR3 consists of 14 residues. Per germline, CDR1 DFQATT and CDR2 SNEGSKA (reference sequence). Carried by the TCR beta cDNA libraries were unique molecular identifiers. TCRdb fed the PCR reads into MiXCR, producing one record per CDR3 protein. The sample contains fewer than 850,000 distinct CDR3 sequences, about 32% of which appear only once. There are a few counts of this clonotype. Its specificity is unknown. The chain couples TRBV20-1 to TRBJ1-4, with D unclear. Sequencing used blood. This sequence was found in a girl under 18 with multiple sclerosis. The chain's CDR3 is CSARDRLTGEKLFF. The DNA of the CDR3 is TGCAGTGCTAGAGATCGGCTGACGGGTGAAAAACTGTTTTTT.